These T cell receptor beta chains were read from a single sample in a study of T-cell memory formation after mild COVID-19. One entry per CDR3 protein, called by TCRdb with MiXCR from the 5' RACE reads. The sample consists of about half a million distinct CDR3 sequences, over 15% of them appearing once. The sample taken for sequencing was PBMCs or a T cell subset sorted from them (not recorded which). The receptors originated from an adult woman who had mild COVID-19 (a few samples of this study predate the infection). Cell type and time point are not known. CDR3s include the opening cysteine and the closing phenylalanine or tryptophan. The order of the fields is D gene, J gene, CDR3 length, V gene, clone size, CDR3 DNA, CDR3 protein. The D gene is left open where the match is weak. Clone size appears in some rows only: once, few, many, or a class for an expanded clone.

d_gene: .
j_gene: TRBJ2-7
len: 14
v_gene: TRBV6-5
abundance: few
CDR3nt: TGTGCCAGTCTCCCTAGAGCGGACTCCTACGAGCAGTACTTC
CDR3aa: CASLPRADSYEQYF

d_gene: TRBD2
j_gene: TRBJ2-7
len: 15
v_gene: TRBV12-3/TRBV12-4
abundance: .
CDR3nt: TGTGCCAGCAGTCTTCTCTTGTCGGGAGGATACGAGCAGTACTTC
CDR3aa: CASSLLLSGGYEQYF

d_gene: .
j_gene: TRBJ2-5
len: 13
v_gene: TRBV9
abundance: .
CDR3nt: TGTGCCAGCAGCGCCTCCTCCGGGGAGACCCAGTACTTC
CDR3aa: CASSASSGETQYF

d_gene: .
j_gene: TRBJ1-5
len: 14
v_gene: TRBV4-1
abundance: .
CDR3nt: TGCGCCAGCAGCCCCCGTGGGGGAAATCAGCCCCAGCATTTT
CDR3aa: CASSPRGGNQPQHF

d_gene: .
j_gene: TRBJ1-2
len: 12
v_gene: TRBV4-2
abundance: few
CDR3nt: TGTGCCAGCAGCCAGGGGGCCTATGGCTACACCTTC
CDR3aa: CASSQGAYGYTF

d_gene: TRBD2
j_gene: TRBJ2-5
len: 14
v_gene: TRBV20-1
abundance: .
CDR3nt: TGCAGTGCCCTAGTGGGCGGGAGTCAAGAGACCCAGTACTTC
CDR3aa: CSALVGGSQETQYF

d_gene: TRBD1
j_gene: TRBJ2-7
len: 12
v_gene: TRBV20-1
abundance: few
CDR3nt: TGCAGTGCTAGGGGACAGGCAGACGAGCAGTACTTC
CDR3aa: CSARGQADEQYF

d_gene: .
j_gene: TRBJ2-3
len: 12
v_gene: TRBV29-1
abundance: few
CDR3nt: .
CDR3aa: CSVWGLGTSGVF

d_gene: .
j_gene: TRBJ2-3
len: 13
v_gene: TRBV9
abundance: few
CDR3nt: TGTGCCAGCAGCTCAAACTCTCCAGATACGCAGTATTTT
CDR3aa: CASSSNSPDTQYF

d_gene: .
j_gene: TRBJ2-2
len: 17
v_gene: TRBV7-9
abundance: .
CDR3nt: TGTGCCAGCACCCCCAAGGCGGTGGGGGCAAACACCGGGGAGCTGTTTTTT
CDR3aa: CASTPKAVGANTGELFF

d_gene: .
j_gene: TRBJ1-2
len: 13
v_gene: TRBV10-3
abundance: few
CDR3nt: TGTGCCATCAGTGATCAGGGTTGGGATGGCTACACCTTC
CDR3aa: CAISDQGWDGYTF

d_gene: .
j_gene: TRBJ2-7
len: 17
v_gene: TRBV24-1
abundance: .
CDR3nt: TGTGCCACCAGTGATTTCAGGGAAAGGCCCACGTCCTACGAGCAGTACTTC
CDR3aa: CATSDFRERPTSYEQYF

d_gene: TRBD2
j_gene: TRBJ2-5
len: 15
v_gene: TRBV4-1
abundance: few
CDR3nt: TGCGCCAGCAGCCGTCTCCGGACTAGCAAAGAGACCCAGTACTTC
CDR3aa: CASSRLRTSKETQYF

d_gene: .
j_gene: TRBJ2-1
len: 13
v_gene: TRBV30
abundance: .
CDR3nt: TGTGCCTGGAGTCTGGACAGTTACAATGAGCAGTTCTTC
CDR3aa: CAWSLDSYNEQFF

d_gene: .
j_gene: TRBJ1-1
len: 15
v_gene: TRBV12-3/TRBV12-4
abundance: few
CDR3nt: TGTGCCAGCAGTCCAGTCACCCCGAGGTGGACTGAAGCTTTCTTT
CDR3aa: CASSPVTPRWTEAFF

d_gene: .
j_gene: TRBJ2-7
len: 14
v_gene: TRBV5-6
abundance: .
CDR3nt: TGTGCCAGCAGCCACCAGAGGTCGACCTACGAGCAGTACTTC
CDR3aa: CASSHQRSTYEQYF

d_gene: .
j_gene: TRBJ1-5
len: 13
v_gene: TRBV6-6
abundance: once
CDR3nt: TGTGCCAGCAGGGGCGAGGGGGATCAGCCCCAGCATTTT
CDR3aa: CASRGEGDQPQHF

d_gene: TRBD2
j_gene: TRBJ2-5
len: 16
v_gene: TRBV7-2
abundance: .
CDR3nt: TGTGCCAGCAGCTTAGTCCCGACTAGCGGGGCGGTGACCCAGTACTTC
CDR3aa: CASSLVPTSGAVTQYF

d_gene: .
j_gene: TRBJ1-5
len: 13
v_gene: TRBV27
abundance: .
CDR3nt: TGTGCCAGCAGTTTAATGGGGCGCCAGCCCCAGCATTTT
CDR3aa: CASSLMGRQPQHF